This T cell receptor (beta chain) was recovered during a study of CD8 T cells in Susac syndrome. RNA totalling roughly 0.5 to 1 ug underwent reverse transcription with random hexamers. TCRdb called the immunoSEQ multiplex PCR reads again in MiXCR, with one record for every CDR3 protein. The sample has 84,000 or so distinct CDR3 sequences, 95% seen once. The clonotype was recovered from a human donor with Susac syndrome. Material: CD8+ T cells from PBMCs.

The CDR3 nucleotides are TGTGCCTGGACCCACGGGATCCAAGAGACCCAGTACTTC. Protein: CAWTHGIQETQYF. The chain employs TRBV30 and TRBJ2-5; a weak D match, TRBD2 (5 bases). There are 13 residues in the CDR3. Germline CDR1 reads GTSNPN; CDR2 reads SVGIG (reference sequence). The V end was cut by 4 bases, the J end by 1 base, with 10 bases between.